This T cell receptor (beta chain) was profiled in a study of T cell responses to AZD1222 COVID-19 vaccine. Study context: Recipients boosted at about 4 weeks or about 12 weeks are pooled.

V lost 4 bases and J lost 7, with 19 bases in between. This CDR3 region has 15 residues. Germline V CDR1 and CDR2: MDHEN, SYDVKM. Sequencing used immunoSEQ multiplex PCR; TCRdb keeps in-frame clones, though not all of them. There are approximately 56,000 clones in the sample; approximately 85% occur only once, and over 13% lies in the top ten. The chain links TRBV28 to TRBJ1-2; a possible D gene is TRBD1 (5 bases). The sample was peripheral blood, taken on day 0 of AZD1222 vaccination. The receptor comes from an adult in good health. The CDR3 DNA sequence: TGTGCCAGCAGTTCTTCAAGCTCAGGGTCGGGTGGCTACACCTTC. Translated: CASSSSSSGSGGYTF.